The 29 T cell receptor beta chains below all came from one sample that was sequenced in a study of blood T cell repertoires in COVID-19. Method: immunoSEQ multiplex PCR; TCRdb's copy keeps in-frame clones and lacks some. The sample lists about 370,000 clones, just over 90% occurring once. The specimen was PBMCs or T cells enriched from blood (not recorded which). The source of these receptors is a woman aged 40 to 55 who had been exposed to COVID-19.

This clone was counted between two and nine times. J is TRBJ2-3 and V is TRBV5-1; 12 bases align to TRBD2. In germline, CDR1 is SGHRS, CDR2 YFSETQ. The CDR3 length is 20 residues. Unmatched junction bases numbered 11, after V lost 0 bases and J lost 0 bases. The CDR3 protein is CASSLELAGGIPSSTDTQYF. CDR3 bases: TGCGCCAGCAGCTTGGAGCTAGCGGGAGGGATTCCCTCTAGCACAGATACGCAGTATTTT.

The chain has TRBV27 and TRBJ2-7; TRBD2 matches 8 bases. The CDR3 runs 15 residues. In germline, CDR1 is MNHEY, CDR2 SMNVEV (reference sequence). Germline trimming cut 5 bases from V and 0 bases from J; bases unmatched to any gene: 6. CDR3 protein: CASSRAGTSSYEQYF. DNA of the CDR3: TGTGCCAGCAGTCGCGCCGGGACTAGCTCCTACGAGCAGTACTTC.

The rearrangement links TRBV27 to TRBJ1-5; 12 nucleotides match TRBD1. This CDR3 contains 15 residues. The ends lost 6 bases at V and 6 bases at J; junction bases unmatched: 6. The V gene's germline CDR1 is MNHEY and CDR2 SMNVEV (reference sequence). Written as DNA, the CDR3 is TGTGCCAGCAGCCCCGGGACAGGGGGCAGTCAGCCCCAGCATTTT. Residues: CASSPGTGGSQPQHF.

This clone was recorded once. The chain combines TRBV18 with TRBJ1-5, with D perhaps TRBD1 (5 bases). Trimming left V 3 bases short and J 7 bases short, with 10 bases between. This CDR3 has 13 amino acids. Per germline, CDR1 KGHSH and CDR2 LQKENI. The CDR3 reads CASSPGRSQPQHF. For the CDR3, the DNA is TGTGCCAGCTCACCGGGGCGCAGCCAGCCCCAGCATTTT. Looking up the rest from reference TRBV18 and TRBJ1-5 gives the full variable domain: NAGVMQNPRHLVRRRGQEARLRCSPMKGHSHVYWYRQLPEEGLKFMVYLQKENIIDESGMPKERFSAEFPKEGPSILRIQQVVRGDSAAYFCASSPGRSQPQHFGDGTRLSIL.

CDR3 nucleotides: TGTGCTAGTGGTTTGGCTACTAGAGCTACGCAGTATTTT. It encodes CASGLATRATQYF. The chain links TRBV12-5 to TRBJ2-3; a possible D gene is TRBD2 (5 bases). Trimming removed 1 base from V and 8 bases from J, with 10 bases in between. The CDR3 is 13 residues long. Germline V lookup: CDR1 LGHNT, CDR2 FRNRAP.

The rearrangement links TRBV6-5 to TRBJ1-2; 9 nucleotides align to TRBD1. The germline V gene encodes CDR1 MNHEY and CDR2 SVGAGI. Trimming at V came to 8 bases and at J to 3 bases, leaving 7 bases not matched to a gene. This CDR3 is 14 amino acids long. The CDR3 coding sequence is TGTGCCAGCCTACGGCGGACAGGGGACTATGGCTACACCTTC. Protein: CASLRRTGDYGYTF.

The rearrangement joins TRBV18 to TRBJ1-2, with D possibly matching TRBD1 (6 bases). V lost 3 bases, J lost 5 bases, and 13 bases lay in between. Germline values: CDR1 KGHSH, CDR2 LQKENI. The CDR3 consists of 14 residues. The CDR3 sequence is CASSPSGVEYGYTF. The CDR3 coding sequence is TGTGCCAGCTCACCGTCAGGGGTGGAGTATGGCTACACCTTC. The variable domain in full, completed from reference TRBV18 and TRBJ1-2, reads NAGVMQNPRHLVRRRGQEARLRCSPMKGHSHVYWYRQLPEEGLKFMVYLQKENIIDESGMPKERFSAEFPKEGPSILRIQQVVRGDSAAYFCASSPSGVEYGYTFGSGTRLTVV.

This chain joins TRBV7-2 and TRBJ1-6, with D possibly being TRBD1 (5 bases). This CDR3 is 16 amino acids long. Looked up from germline, CDR1 is SGHTA and CDR2 is FQGNSA. The V end was cut by 5 bases, the J end by 6 bases, with 17 bases between. The CDR3 coding sequence is TGTGCCAGCAGCCGGACGAAAACAGGTCTTAATTCACCCCTCCACTTT. Protein product: CASSRTKTGLNSPLHF.

The chain links TRBV5-6 to TRBJ1-5; TRBD1 matches 10 bases. J gave up 5 bases and V 4 bases, and 12 bases lay outside the gene matches. The CDR3 contains 17 residues. Germline CDR1 reads SGHDT; CDR2 reads YYEEEE. Here the CDR3 DNA reads TGTGCCAGCAGCCGGGCCTCGGGACAGGGGAACGATCAGCCCCAGCATTTT. Its protein is CASSRASGQGNDQPQHF. Full variable domain (remainder filled in from reference TRBV5-6 and TRBJ1-5): DAGVTQSPTHLIKTRGQQVTLRCSPKSGHDTVSWYQQALGQGPQFIFQYYEEEERQRGNFPDRFSGHQFPNYSSELNVNALLLGDSALYLCASSRASGQGNDQPQHFGDGTRLSIL.

The chain joins TRBV10-3 to TRBJ1-2; 7 bases line up with TRBD1. After removal of 4 bases from V and 7 bases from J, the junction contained 12 bases not matched to a gene. The CDR3 spans 15 residues. Germline CDR1 ENHRY, CDR2 SYGVKD. The CDR3 protein is CAISAYGTAEGGYTF. CDR3 DNA sequence: TGTGCCATCAGTGCTTACGGGACAGCTGAGGGTGGCTACACCTTC.

The rearrangement joins TRBV7-6 to TRBJ1-1; TRBD1 agrees at 8 bases. After removal of 5 bases from V and 3 bases from J, the junction contained 11 bases not matched to a gene. The CDR3 is 16 residues long. Germline V gene lookup returns CDR1 SGHVS and CDR2 FNYEAQ. CDR3 sequence reads: CASSADRGGSDTEAFF. CDR3 DNA sequence: TGTGCCAGCAGCGCAGACAGGGGAGGGTCGGACACTGAAGCTTTCTTT.

The J gene is TRBJ1-2, the V gene TRBV5-6; D perhaps matches TRBD1 (6 bases). CDR1 is SGHDT and CDR2 is YYEEEE in the germline V gene. The CDR3 has 15 residues. V was cut by 0 bases and J by 8 bases, with 17 bases left in between. The CDR3 DNA follows: TGTGCCAGCAGCTTGGCGGGTACAGGGAGAGGGGGCTACACCTTC. Amino acid sequence: CASSLAGTGRGGYTF.

This rearrangement joins TRBV6-5 to TRBJ1-3, with D possibly matching TRBD1 (5 bases). Trimming removed 6 bases at V and 4 bases at J, with 16 bases between. The length of the CDR3 is 15 residues. Germline values: CDR1 MNHEY, CDR2 SVGAGI. The CDR3 DNA reads as TGTGCCAGCAGCCTCCGCGGGGGGGGAGGAAACACCATATATTTT. It encodes CASSLRGGGGNTIYF.

The V call is TRBV12-3 or TRBV12-4, the J call TRBJ1-6; TRBD1 is a possible D gene (6 bases). Trimming shortened V by 8 bases and J by 9 bases, and 11 bases separated the two germline ends. CDR3 length: 12 amino acids. CDR3 protein: CASRYRVSPLHF. For the CDR3, the DNA is TGTGCCAGCCGCTACAGGGTTTCACCCCTCCACTTT.

The chain employs TRBV6-2 or TRBV6-3 and TRBJ1-5; no reliable D call. The V gene lost 1 base and the J gene lost 4 bases, with 5 bases spanning the gap. Germline V lookup: CDR1 MNHEY, CDR2 SVGEGT. The CDR3 consists of 13 residues. CDR3 region: CASSYFPNQPQHF. The CDR3 DNA follows: TGTGCCAGCAGTTACTTTCCTAATCAGCCCCAGCATTTT.

The rearrangement links TRBV27 to TRBJ2-7; 10 bases match TRBD1. J gave up 3 bases and V 5 bases, and 13 bases lay outside the gene matches. Germline lookup yields CDR1 MNHEY and CDR2 SMNVEV (reference sequence). The CDR3 spans 17 residues. The CDR3 loop is CASSPPSWGQGIYEQYF. CDR3 DNA: TGTGCCAGCAGTCCGCCTTCGTGGGGACAGGGGATCTACGAGCAGTACTTC.

J is TRBJ2-1 and V is TRBV19, with D possibly TRBD1 on 6 matching bases. Germline-derived CDR1 and CDR2 are LNHDA and SQIVND (reference sequence). V gave up 3 bases and J gave up 7 bases, with 13 bases separating them. The CDR3 length is 14 residues. The CDR3 here is CASSMRGRGNEQFF. As DNA, the CDR3 is TGTGCCAGTAGTATGAGGGGGAGAGGGAATGAGCAGTTCTTC. The whole variable domain, filled in from reference TRBV19 and TRBJ2-1, reads DGGITQSPKYLFRKEGQNVTLSCEQNLNHDAMYWYRQDPGQGLRLIYYSQIVNDFQKGDIAEGYSVSREKKESFPLTVTSAQKNPTAFYLCASSMRGRGNEQFFGPGTRLTVL.

V and J are TRBV24-1 and TRBJ2-5; D gene uncertain. This CDR3 has 13 residues. Germline assignment: CDR1 KGHDR and CDR2 SFDVKD. Deletions cut 5 bases from V and 0 bases from J, with 6 bases between. CDR3 bases: TGTGCCACCAGTGTCAGGCACCAAGAGACCCAGTACTTC. Translation: CATSVRHQETQYF.

The chain is built from TRBV24-1 and TRBJ2-3; possible D gene TRBD1, 5 bases. The V end was cut by 3 bases, the J end by 7 bases, with 13 bases between. The CDR3 totals 14 residues. Germline CDR1 is KGHDR and CDR2 is SFDVKD. Written as DNA, the CDR3 is TGTGCCACCAGTGATGACAGTATCTTGAATACGCAGTATTTT. This translates into CATSDDSILNTQYF.

The chain employs TRBV7-9 and TRBJ1-2; D is undetermined. Germline CDR1 and CDR2: SEHNR and FQNEAQ (reference sequence). Trimming left V 3 bases short and J 6 bases short, with 11 bases between. The CDR3 sequence is 13 residues long. The CDR3 DNA sequence: TGTGCCAGCAGCTTCCCGAGAAGTAATGGCTACACCTTC. Protein sequence: CASSFPRSNGYTF. Looking up the rest from reference TRBV7-9 and TRBJ1-2 gives the full variable domain: DTGVSQNPRHKITKRGQNVTFRCDPISEHNRLYWYRQTLGQGPEFLTYFQNEAQLEKSRLLSDRFSAERPKGSFSTLEIQRTEQGDSAMYLCASSFPRSNGYTFGSGTRLTVV.

The V call is TRBV4-2, the J call TRBJ2-3, with 12 positions matching TRBD2. Germline CDR1 is LGHNA and CDR2 is YNFKEQ. The CDR3 covers 18 residues. V lost 1 base and J lost 2; bases outside the gene matches: 7. CDR3 sequence: CASSQGLAGGPPTDTQYF. CDR3 DNA sequence: TGTGCCAGCAGCCAAGGGCTAGCGGGGGGGCCTCCCACAGATACGCAGTATTTT.

The CDR3 DNA sequence: TGTGCCAGCAGCTTCAGGACGGGAAAGGAAGAAGCTTTCTTT. Translation gives CASSFRTGKEEAFF. The V and J genes are TRBV7-9 and TRBJ1-1; unclear D gene. The CDR3 consists of 14 residues. Germline V gene sequence: CDR1 SEHNR, CDR2 FQNEAQ (reference sequence). The V gene lost 3 bases and the J gene lost 8 bases, with 16 bases spanning the gap.

The chain joins TRBV5-1 to TRBJ1-1; the match to TRBD1 covers 7 bases. The CDR3 loop spans 16 amino acids. Looked up from germline, CDR1 is SGHRS and CDR2 is YFSETQ. With V trimmed by 0 bases and J by 0 bases, 5 bases remained unmatched. CDR3 region: CASSLEGALMNTEAFF. CDR3 DNA: TGCGCCAGCAGCTTGGAGGGGGCTCTCATGAACACTGAAGCTTTCTTT.

The chain couples TRBV2 to TRBJ2-7; TRBD1 aligns across 8 bases. After removal of 6 bases from V and 0 bases from J, the junction contained 25 bases not matched to a gene. Germline CDR1 reads SNHLY; CDR2 reads FYNNEI. The CDR3 runs to 21 residues. CDR3 nucleotides: TGTGCCAGCAGCGGTACAGGGGGTTGGTCGAGCCGCACCAACTTCTCCTACGAGCAGTACTTC. It encodes CASSGTGGWSSRTNFSYEQYF.

The V and J genes are TRBV27 and TRBJ2-7; the D gene is possibly TRBD1 (7 bases). The germline V gene has CDR1 MNHEY and CDR2 SMNVEV (reference sequence). The V end was cut by 1 base, the J end by 4 bases, with 14 bases between. This CDR3 has 15 amino acids. The CDR3 coding sequence is TGTGCCAGCAGTTTATTACCAGGGGGGAGGTACGAGCAGTACTTC. Protein sequence: CASSLLPGGRYEQYF.

The gene calls are TRBV6-1 and TRBJ1-2, with a weak D call TRBD1 (5 bases). V lost 2 bases, J lost 5 bases, and 12 bases lay in between. Germline assignment: CDR1 MNHNS and CDR2 SASEGT. The CDR3 spans 14 residues. CDR3 DNA: TGTGCCAGCAGTGAAAGGGGCAGGGTATATGGCTACACCTTC. It encodes CASSERGRVYGYTF.

The chain uses TRBV29-1 and TRBJ2-1; the match to TRBD2 covers 9 bases. After removal of 7 bases from V and 6 bases from J, the junction contained 13 bases not matched to a gene. There are 15 residues in the CDR3. Germline-derived CDR1 and CDR2 are SQVTM and ANQGSEA. CDR3 loop: CSGPLAGGSGNEQFF. The CDR3 DNA reads as TGCAGCGGTCCTCTGGCGGGAGGGTCGGGCAATGAGCAGTTCTTC.

The chain links TRBV7-9 to TRBJ1-1; D gene uncertain. The germline CDR1 and CDR2 sequences are SEHNR and FQNEAQ (reference sequence). The CDR3 loop spans 12 amino acids. Deletions cut 5 bases from V and 11 bases from J, with 15 bases between. The CDR3 nucleotides are TGTGCCAGCAGCCGAACTGAGCGGTATGCTTTCTTT. Its protein is CASSRTERYAFF. The entire variable domain, with the rest obtained from reference TRBV7-9 and TRBJ1-1, is as follows: DTGVSQNPRHKITKRGQNVTFRCDPISEHNRLYWYRQTLGQGPEFLTYFQNEAQLEKSRLLSDRFSAERPKGSFSTLEIQRTEQGDSAMYLCASSRTERYAFFGQGTRLTVV.

V and J are TRBV19 and TRBJ1-2; a possible D gene is TRBD1 (6 bases). Looked up from germline, CDR1 is LNHDA and CDR2 is SQIVND (reference sequence). The CDR3 is made up of 13 amino acids. V shed 4 bases and J shed 4 bases, with 10 bases lying between them. DNA for the CDR3: TGTGCCAGTAGTACACAGGGATTCTATGGCTACACCTTC. Its translation: CASSTQGFYGYTF.